Below are 27 T cell receptor beta chains sequenced from a single sample in a study of naive and memory T cell subsets. Ligated cDNA underwent four rounds of PCR with nested alpha and beta constant region primers and SP2. MiXCR was run by TCRdb on the 5' RACE reads, yielding one entry per CDR3 protein. The data show roughly 60,000 distinct CDR3 sequences, more than 6.5% seen once. A UMI-containing oligonucleotide was joined by 3' ligation to the TCR cDNA template. These receptors originate from a female donor in good health.

This clonotype was detected only a few times. V and J are TRBV5-4 and TRBJ2-3; D is unclear. The CDR3 runs 15 residues. Trimming stripped 0 bases from V and 2 bases from J, with 10 bases between. Germline CDR1 is SGHNT and CDR2 is YYREEE (reference sequence). CDR3 DNA sequence: TGTGCCAGCAGCTTGGCCGGGTTGGACACAGATACGCAGTATTTT. Protein: CASSLAGLDTDTQYF.

The sample holds many counts of this clonotype. The rearrangement links TRBV6-5 to TRBJ2-1, with 12 bases fitting TRBD2. CDR1 MNHEY and CDR2 SVGAGI come from the germline V gene. This CDR3 is 16 amino acids long. Trimming cost V 10 bases and J 2 bases; bases outside gene matches: 9. The DNA of the CDR3 is TGTGCCACTTCTTTCCTAGCGGGGGGGCCCTACAATGAGCAGTTCTTC. Amino acids: CATSFLAGGPYNEQFF.

This chain uses TRBV29-1 with TRBJ2-3, with 10 bases lining up with TRBD2. The CDR3 runs 15 residues. The V gene's germline CDR1 is SQVTM and CDR2 ANQGSEA. The junction had 3 bases not matched to a gene; V was cut back by 1 base and J by 2 bases. In DNA form, the CDR3 reads TGCAGCGTTGAAGGGACTAGCGGTAACACAGATACGCAGTATTTT. Protein product: CSVEGTSGNTDTQYF.

The chain employs TRBV27 and TRBJ2-5; D gene unclear. Germline V gene sequence: CDR1 MNHEY, CDR2 SMNVEV (reference sequence). The CDR3 is made up of 11 amino acids. V lost 8 bases and J lost 5, with 9 bases in between. CDR3 sequence (DNA): TGTGCCAGCGGATCGCGGGAGACCCAGTACTTC. This sequence encodes CASGSRETQYF.

This clonotype was detected ten times or more. The gene calls are TRBV2 and TRBJ1-1, with D uncertain. V gave up 1 base and J gave up 2 bases, with 5 bases separating them. This CDR3 has 13 amino acids. Germline V gives CDR1 SNHLY, CDR2 FYNNEI. The CDR3 coding sequence is TGTGCCAGCAGTGAAGGGGGTAACACTGAAGCTTTCTTT. This encodes CASSEGGNTEAFF. The variable domain in full, with the rest retrieved from reference TRBV2 and TRBJ1-1, is EPEVTQTPSHQVTQMGQEVILRCVPISNHLYFYWYRQILGQKVEFLVSFYNNEISEKSEIFDDQFSVERPDGSNFTLKIRSTKLEDSAMYFCASSEGGNTEAFFGQGTRLTVV.

Here the CDR3 DNA reads TGTGCCAGCAGCCCAGAGGGGACCGCCGTTTTCTCTGGAAACACCATATATTTT. Its translation: CASSPEGTAVFSGNTIYF. The chain has TRBV7-8 and TRBJ1-3; maybe TRBD1 (5 bases). V was shortened by 5 bases and J by 0 bases, with 20 bases between the two germline ends. This CDR3 is 18 amino acids long. Germline V gives CDR1 SGHVS, CDR2 FQNEAQ.

With respect to this clonotype: A read error may explain this, as a much larger clone is one base away. The chain couples TRBV12-3 or TRBV12-4 to TRBJ1-6; tentatively, D is TRBD1 (5 bases). The CDR3 sequence is 15 residues long. CDR3 amino acids: CPSSFGGLGNSPLHF. The CDR3 DNA reads as TGTCCCAGCAGTTTCGGGGGATTGGGGAATTCACCCCTCCACTTT.

The chain joins TRBV20-1 to TRBJ2-3; a weak D match, TRBD1 (5 bases). Deletions cut 2 bases from V and 2 bases from J, with 17 bases between. The CDR3 contains 16 residues. CDR1 DFQATT and CDR2 SNEGSKA come from the germline V gene (reference sequence). CDR3 sequence reads: CSARQPSGPSTDTQYF. The CDR3 DNA reads as TGCAGTGCTAGACAACCCTCAGGGCCCTCCACAGATACGCAGTATTTT.

This clonotype occurred a few times. The CDR3 loop is CASSYSRWSGGTEAFF. Written as DNA, the CDR3 is TGTGCCAGCAGTTACTCTCGTTGGTCGGGGGGCACTGAAGCTTTCTTT. The chain links TRBV6-5 to TRBJ1-1; possibly TRBD1 for D (5 bases). The CDR3 has 16 amino acids. Germline values: CDR1 MNHEY, CDR2 SVGAGI. V was clipped by 0 bases and J by 4 bases, with 15 bases between them.

This clonotype was observed a handful of times. The gene calls are TRBV18 and TRBJ2-2, with no clear D. Germline V gene data show CDR1 as KGHSH and CDR2 as LQKENI. V dropped 6 bases and J dropped 6 bases, with 8 bases sitting between them. The CDR3 is made up of 12 amino acids. CDR3 sequence (DNA): TGTGCCAGCTCCACGGATTCCGGGGAGCTGTTTTTT. Protein: CASSTDSGELFF.

This clonotype was seen repeatedly, ten times or more. The rearrangement links TRBV30 to TRBJ2-3, with 9 bases fitting TRBD2. V was clipped by 0 bases and J by 0 bases; unmatched bases: 4. Germline-derived CDR1 and CDR2 are GTSNPN and SVGIG (reference sequence). The CDR3 has 16 amino acids. As DNA, the CDR3 is TGTGCCTGGAGTGTAGGACTAGCGTCTAGCACAGATACGCAGTATTTT. Its translation: CAWSVGLASSTDTQYF.

There are many counts of this clonotype. The chain carries TRBV20-1 and TRBJ1-2, with a tentative D call TRBD1 (5 bases). Trimming cost V 0 bases and J 8 bases, with 10 bases left between them. The CDR3 is made up of 12 amino acids. Germline values: CDR1 DFQATT, CDR2 SNEGSKA (reference sequence). CDR3 loop: CSARDRETGYTF. The CDR3 DNA is TGCAGTGCTAGAGACAGGGAAACGGGCTACACCTTC.

This clonotype was counted a few times. The J gene is TRBJ2-1, the V gene TRBV6-1; 7 nucleotides align to TRBD2. The germline V gene encodes CDR1 MNHNS and CDR2 SASEGT. The CDR3 covers 16 residues. After removal of 4 bases from V and 7 bases from J, the junction contained 13 bases not matched to a gene. The CDR3 region has the DNA TGTGCCAGCAGTGTTGTACGTTGGGGGGGGATAAATGAGCAGTTCTTC. As protein: CASSVVRWGGINEQFF.

The V gene is TRBV10-3, the J gene TRBJ2-3; 8 bases map to TRBD1. CDR1 and CDR2 (germline): ENHRY, SYGVKD. The CDR3 sequence is 14 residues long. Trimming at V came to 3 bases and at J to 6 bases, leaving 5 bases not matched to a gene. The CDR3 nucleotides read TGTGCCATCAGTGAACGACAGGGGCCCGATACGCAGTATTTT. Protein: CAISERQGPDTQYF.

This clonotype was seen at least ten times. V and J are TRBV29-1 and TRBJ1-1; weak D call: TRBD1 (5 bases). The CDR3 has 12 amino acids. Between the trimmed V and J ends, which lost 7 bases and 1 base, there was a span of 10 bases. From germline, CDR1 is SQVTM and CDR2 ANQGSEA. CDR3 loop: CSAQDTNTEAFF. CDR3 bases: TGCAGCGCACAGGACACGAACACTGAAGCTTTCTTT.

This clonotype was counted between two and nine times. The chain joins TRBV18 to TRBJ2-5; 7 nucleotides agree with TRBD1. The CDR3 has 14 residues. Per the germline V gene, CDR1 is KGHSH and CDR2 is LQKENI. V was pared by 4 bases and J by 2 bases, with 4 bases of the junction left unmatched. The CDR3 spells CASSLDRVQETQYF. The CDR3 DNA is TGTGCCAGCTCACTCGACAGGGTACAAGAGACCCAGTACTTC.

The chain links TRBV18 to TRBJ2-7; D call uncertain. This CDR3 contains 14 residues. Trimming removed 2 bases at V and 3 bases at J, with 11 bases between. Germline V gene lookup returns CDR1 KGHSH and CDR2 LQKENI. The CDR3 here is CASSPSAVIYEQYF. In nucleotides, the CDR3 is TGTGCCAGCTCACCATCCGCGGTAATCTACGAGCAGTACTTC.

This clonotype has just a few counts. The chain has TRBV12-3 or TRBV12-4 and TRBJ2-5; D assignment may be TRBD1 or TRBD2 (5 bases each). Trimming took 3 bases from V and 7 from J, leaving 18 bases between them. This CDR3 is 15 amino acids long. CDR3 amino acids: CASSFASGHGGTQYF. CDR3 nucleotide sequence: TGTGCCAGCAGTTTCGCTTCAGGACATGGGGGGACCCAGTACTTC.

This clonotype was counted ten times or more. The rearrangement links TRBV28 to TRBJ1-1; 9 bases agree with TRBD1. The germline gives CDR1 MDHEN, CDR2 SYDVKM. V trimming: 4 bases; J trimming: 0 bases; junction bases outside the gene matches: 15. The CDR3 sequence is 19 residues long. CDR3 sequence (DNA): TGTGCCAGCAGTTCCGAGGGACAGGGAGGTTTTGGAATGAACACTGAAGCTTTCTTT. Translation gives CASSSEGQGGFGMNTEAFF.

The chain recombines TRBV5-1 with TRBJ1-2; D not resolved. The CDR3 is made up of 13 amino acids. With 0 bases removed from V and 0 bases from J, the gap between germline ends came to 3 bases. The germline V gene has CDR1 SGHRS and CDR2 YFSETQ. The CDR3 region has the DNA TGCGCCAGCAGCTTGGTTGCTAACTATGGCTACACCTTC. Its protein product is CASSLVANYGYTF.

Concerning this clonotype: This sequence may be a read error, since a much larger clone differs from it by one base. The chain carries TRBV12-3 or TRBV12-4 and TRBJ1-2, with D unresolved. V shed 4 bases and J shed 8 bases, with 14 bases lying between them. This CDR3 is built from 13 residues. In DNA, the CDR3 is TGTGCCAGCAGTTCAACACGCACGGGGGGCTACACCTTC. This codes for CASSSTRTGGYTF.

This clonotype was observed a few times. The V gene is TRBV20-1, the J gene TRBJ2-5; D is uncertain. Trimming pared 2 bases from V and 2 bases from J, leaving 6 bases between. CDR3 size: 12 residues. Germline CDR1 reads DFQATT; CDR2 reads SNEGSKA (reference sequence). The CDR3 DNA is TGCAGTGCTAGATCTGGGCAAGAGACCCAGTACTTC. Protein product: CSARSGQETQYF.

The rearrangement links TRBV5-1 to TRBJ1-4; 11 bases are shared with TRBD1. The V gene's germline CDR1 is SGHRS and CDR2 YFSETQ. The CDR3 runs 17 residues. Germline trimming cut 3 bases from V and 7 bases from J; bases unmatched to any gene: 11. The CDR3 region has the DNA TGCGCCAGCAGCTCCGGACAGGGGGCCGTAGGAAGTGAAAAACTGTTTTTT. Its translation is CASSSGQGAVGSEKLFF.

This clonotype came up many times. The V gene is TRBV2, the J gene TRBJ1-2, with D perhaps matching TRBD1 (6 bases). CDR3 length: 13 amino acids. The V and J ends lost 5 bases and 2 bases respectively, with 9 bases between them. CDR1 is SNHLY, CDR2 FYNNEI, per germline. The CDR3 region is CASSYTGNYGYTF. As DNA, the CDR3 is TGTGCCAGCAGTTATACAGGGAACTATGGCTACACCTTC.

This clonotype was observed at least ten times. This chain joins TRBV2 and TRBJ1-6; D not resolved. Per the germline V gene, CDR1 is SNHLY and CDR2 is FYNNEI. V shed 6 bases and J shed 2 bases, with 14 bases lying between them. This CDR3 is 16 amino acids long. The CDR3, as DNA: TGTGCCAGCAGGGAACAGCGTGGGGCCTATAATTCACCCCTCCACTTT. It codes for CASREQRGAYNSPLHF. Full variable domain (missing parts from reference TRBV2 and TRBJ1-6): EPEVTQTPSHQVTQMGQEVILRCVPISNHLYFYWYRQILGQKVEFLVSFYNNEISEKSEIFDDQFSVERPDGSNFTLKIRSTKLEDSAMYFCASREQRGAYNSPLHFGNGTRLTVT.

This clonotype was observed a handful of times. This chain links TRBV28 with TRBJ2-7, with D possibly matching TRBD1 (6 bases). The V gene's germline CDR1 is MDHEN and CDR2 SYDVKM. The CDR3 loop spans 15 amino acids. V shed 5 bases and J shed 2 bases, with 16 bases lying between them. The CDR3 DNA sequence: TGTGCCAGCAGTACCGCCGGACAGTTCCCCTACGAGCAGTACTTC. This codes for CASSTAGQFPYEQYF.

The chain joins TRBV12-3 or TRBV12-4 to TRBJ2-5, with 8 nucleotides matching TRBD1. The length of the CDR3 is 15 residues. Trimming at V came to 2 bases and at J to 5 bases, leaving 7 bases not matched to a gene. In DNA form, the CDR3 reads TGTGCCAGCAGTTTACCGACAGGGGCCCGGGAGACCCAGTACTTC. Translation: CASSLPTGARETQYF.